A single sample is the source of the 10 T cell receptor beta chains below, sequenced in a study of CD8 T cells in ankylosing spondylitis. MiXCR was run by TCRdb on the 5' RACE reads, yielding one entry per CDR3 protein. The sample holds 250,000 to 400,000 distinct CDR3 sequences, 11% seen once. The specimen was blood, either unsorted or a sorted T cell fraction (not recorded which). The receptors here all came from a female donor with ankylosing spondylitis or in good health (not recorded which).

The J gene is TRBJ2-5, the V gene TRBV29-1, with D tentatively TRBD2 (6 bases). V gave up 7 bases and J gave up 4 bases, with 16 bases separating them. The CDR3 is 13 amino acids. Germline lookup yields CDR1 SQVTM and CDR2 ANQGSEA. CDR3 sequence reads: CSARRGTRETQYF. The DNA of the CDR3 is TGCAGCGCCCGACGGGGGACTCGAGAGACCCAGTACTTC.

The chain carries TRBV5-5 and TRBJ1-2; weak D call: TRBD1 (5 bases). The CDR3 loop spans 12 amino acids. Germline V gives CDR1 SGHKS, CDR2 YYEKEE (reference sequence). V lost 4 bases to trimming and J lost 7 bases, with 11 bases between them. The CDR3 bases are TGTGCCAGCAGCCATGATGGGGGTGGCTACACCTTC. It codes for CASSHDGGGYTF.

This clonotype was counted at least ten times. The chain joins TRBV20-1 to TRBJ2-3; TRBD1 is a possible D gene (5 bases). The CDR3 extends over 14 amino acids. Deletions cut 5 bases from V and 0 bases from J, with 12 bases between. Germline V gene sequence: CDR1 DFQATT, CDR2 SNEGSKA (reference sequence). The CDR3 DNA reads TGCAGTGCTCCCGCAGGGTCTAGCACAGATACGCAGTATTTT. It specifies CSAPAGSSTDTQYF.

This clonotype appeared many times. This chain joins TRBV5-1 and TRBJ1-3; D ambiguous. There are 12 residues in the CDR3. Trimming took off 2 bases at V and 3 bases at J, with 3 bases between the two ends. CDR1 is SGHRS, CDR2 YFSETQ, per germline. CDR3 in DNA: TGCGCCAGCAGCTTTGGTGGAAACACCATATATTTT. It codes for CASSFGGNTIYF.

This clonotype was seen many times. This chain uses TRBV5-1 with TRBJ2-7; no firm D call. Trimming pared 0 bases from V and 6 bases from J, leaving 16 bases between. CDR1 and CDR2 (germline): SGHRS, YFSETQ. The length of the CDR3 is 15 residues. The DNA for the CDR3 is TGCGCCAGCAGCTTGGAACAGCCGGCCGATGGCGAGCAGTACTTC. It specifies CASSLEQPADGEQYF.

This clonotype has at least ten counts. V is TRBV29-1 and J is TRBJ2-5; 7 bases agree with TRBD2. CDR1 SQVTM and CDR2 ANQGSEA come from the germline V gene. The J segment lost 1 base and the V segment lost 3 bases, leaving 8 bases of the junction unmatched. This CDR3 is built from 15 residues. This chain's CDR3 is CSVDFPGGSQETQYF. The CDR3 DNA follows: TGCAGCGTTGATTTCCCGGGGGGTTCCCAAGAGACCCAGTACTTC.

This clonotype showed up many times. The V gene is TRBV20-1, the J gene TRBJ2-3; TRBD1 agrees at 11 bases. V lost 3 bases and J lost 3; bases outside the gene matches: 20. The germline CDR1 and CDR2 sequences are DFQATT and SNEGSKA (reference sequence). This CDR3 region has 20 residues. This CDR3 reads CSASDPRTGGAGTGTDTQYF. CDR3 DNA: TGCAGTGCTAGTGACCCGCGGACAGGGGGCGCGGGAACTGGAACAGATACGCAGTATTTT.

This clonotype was picked up many times. The chain carries TRBV4-3 and TRBJ1-1; the D is unclear. Germline V gene sequence: CDR1 LGHNA, CDR2 YSLEER. CDR3 length: 13 residues. Trimming shortened V by 0 bases and J by 4 bases, and 6 bases separated the two germline ends. CDR3 residues: CASSQEWSTEAFF. The CDR3 DNA sequence: TGCGCCAGCAGCCAAGAATGGAGCACTGAAGCTTTCTTT.

This clonotype was seen ten or more times. V usage is TRBV20-1 and J usage is TRBJ1-2; D is ambiguous. The germline V gene has CDR1 DFQATT and CDR2 SNEGSKA (reference sequence). This CDR3 spans 11 amino acids. V was cut by 0 bases and J by 9 bases, with 8 bases left in between. This chain's CDR3 is CSAREGRRYTF. The CDR3 DNA is TGCAGTGCTAGAGAGGGCAGACGCTACACCTTC.

As to this clonotype: This may stem from a read error, because a much larger clone lies one nucleotide away. The chain combines TRBV9 with TRBJ2-1, with D perhaps matching TRBD1 (6 bases). The CDR3 consists of 15 residues. The germline gives CDR1 SGDLS, CDR2 YYNGEE. DNA for the CDR3: TGTGCCACCAGCCCAGGGGCAGGATTCTACAATGAGCAGTTCTTC. It specifies CATSPGAGFYNEQFF.